The sequence of this T cell receptor (beta chain) was determined in a study of T cell clonality in common variable immunodeficiency (dated by TCRdb to the mid-2010s). The investigation overall reported the following: Fewer deletions and N-nucleotide insertions were reportedly observed in CVID TCRbeta sequences, and highly modified clones with 13 or more V deletions were reportedly absent from CVID TCRbeta sequences. CVID subjects shared fewer TCRbeta clones with each other than healthy controls did (p < 0.0001). Despite equal DNA input, controls averaged roughly 89,000 unique sequences per sample versus around 30,000 in CVID samples. According to the authors, finding the cause of the higher clonality in CVID would require sequencing the repertoires of T cell subpopulations. Compared with healthy controls, CVID subjects showed increased TCRbeta clonality (t-test p = 0.018), a feature most characteristic of about a third of subjects. Correlations of repertoire features with clinical complications were constrained by heterogeneity among patients within the CVID cohort.

Predominantly Caucasian heritage was noted among both the CVID patients and the healthy controls. Heparinized peripheral whole blood samples of about 4.5 to 8.5 ml were obtained from each donor. TCRbeta CDR3 repertoires were sequenced from genomic DNA of adults with common variable immune deficiency (CVID) and healthy adult controls. The control group comprised around 22 healthy adult volunteers, about 12 female and 10 male, aged roughly 20 to 75 years with a mean age of roughly 34. To isolate peripheral blood mononuclear cells, diluted blood was subjected to density centrifugation over Hypaque 1077 or Ficoll-Paque. Genomic DNA was obtained from unsorted mononuclear cells through either Qiagen column purification or a centrifugation-based method. For sequencing, equivalent amounts of genomic DNA were input from CVID and control samples. For every sample, a 60 bp segment covering the rearranged TCRbeta CDR3 region was amplified and then sequenced. The immunoSEQ assay, a bias-corrected multiplex PCR combined with high-throughput sequencing, was used for TCRbeta amplification. Per the authors' processing: Each unique nucleotide sequence was treated as a clone and annotated with V, D and J genes, copy number and frequency. Sequences were labeled productive if in frame, and non-productive if out of frame or containing stop codons. As previously described, clonality was computed from Shannon's entropy. Mean CDR3 Kyte-Doolittle hydropathy was derived from the predicted amino acid sequences of productive clones. Hierarchical clustering of scaled V gene usage was performed with the R hclust function using Manhattan distance and complete linkage. Clone sharing by CDR3 amino acid sequence was assessed by resampling 12 repertoires per group over 100 rounds. Repertoires were searched for 70 published EBV-specific and about 250 published CMV-specific TCRbeta sequences. A couple of CVID samples yielding fewer than 10,000 sequences were excluded from analysis, leaving under 45 CVID repertoires. Drawn from immuneACCESS, this table holds only the in-frame rearrangements with V and J called that TCRdb kept. Clones are partly lost; checked studies trace under half to an unresolved V gene and leave the rest unexplained. V, J and clone size derive from that table, while D and trimming were established from the DNA sequence. This sample contains 30,000 to 40,000 clones, none of which is a singleton. Of the sample, 3.8% falls within the top ten clones.

Inclusive of the bounding cysteine and phenylalanine, the CDR3 is 13 residues long. Sequencing covers 30 bases of the CDR3, shown here with the frame starting at base 1. Relative to germline, V is 5 bases shorter and J is 6 bases shorter, with 11 bases between their ends. CDR1 and CDR2, per the germline V gene (reference sequence), are LNHDA and SQIVND. This clone has ten or more counts. This receptor's antigen is unknown. The read stops 3 residues short of the end of the CDR3; the missing end is completed from the germline J gene. The sample was peripheral blood mononuclear cells. The clonotype comes from a person between 18 and 75 years old in good health. Recombination linked TRBV19 to TRBJ1-3, with no confidently assigned D gene. The CDR3 reads as follows: CASSASLENTIYF. Partial CDR3 DNA: TGTGCCAGTAGTGCGAGCTTAGAAAACACC.